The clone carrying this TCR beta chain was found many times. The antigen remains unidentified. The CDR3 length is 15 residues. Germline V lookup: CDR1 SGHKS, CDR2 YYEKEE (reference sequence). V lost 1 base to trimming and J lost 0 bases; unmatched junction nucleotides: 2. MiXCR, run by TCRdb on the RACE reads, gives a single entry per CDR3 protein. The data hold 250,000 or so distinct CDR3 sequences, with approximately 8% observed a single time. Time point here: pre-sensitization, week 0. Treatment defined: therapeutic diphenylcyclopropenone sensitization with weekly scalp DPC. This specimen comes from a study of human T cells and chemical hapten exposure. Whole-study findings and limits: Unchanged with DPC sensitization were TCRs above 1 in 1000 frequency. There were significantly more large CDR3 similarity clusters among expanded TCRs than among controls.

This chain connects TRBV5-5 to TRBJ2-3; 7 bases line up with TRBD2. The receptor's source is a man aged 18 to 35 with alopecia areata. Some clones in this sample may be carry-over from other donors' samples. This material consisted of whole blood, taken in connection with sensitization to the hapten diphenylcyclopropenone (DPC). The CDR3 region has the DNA TGTGCCAGCAGCTTGCACGGGAGGAGCACAGATACGCAGTATTTT. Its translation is CASSLHGRSTDTQYF.